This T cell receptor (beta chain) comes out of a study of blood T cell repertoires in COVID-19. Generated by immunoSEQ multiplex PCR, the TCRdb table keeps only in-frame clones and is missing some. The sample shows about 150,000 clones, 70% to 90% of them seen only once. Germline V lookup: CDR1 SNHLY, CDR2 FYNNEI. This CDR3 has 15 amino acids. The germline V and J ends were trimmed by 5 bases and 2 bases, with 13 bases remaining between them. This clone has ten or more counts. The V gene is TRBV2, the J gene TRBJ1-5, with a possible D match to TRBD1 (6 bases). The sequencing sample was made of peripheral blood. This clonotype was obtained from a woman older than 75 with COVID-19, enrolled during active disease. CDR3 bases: TGTGCCAGCAGTTCGCTACAGGGCCGCAATCAGCCCCAGCATTTT. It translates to CASSSLQGRNQPQHF.